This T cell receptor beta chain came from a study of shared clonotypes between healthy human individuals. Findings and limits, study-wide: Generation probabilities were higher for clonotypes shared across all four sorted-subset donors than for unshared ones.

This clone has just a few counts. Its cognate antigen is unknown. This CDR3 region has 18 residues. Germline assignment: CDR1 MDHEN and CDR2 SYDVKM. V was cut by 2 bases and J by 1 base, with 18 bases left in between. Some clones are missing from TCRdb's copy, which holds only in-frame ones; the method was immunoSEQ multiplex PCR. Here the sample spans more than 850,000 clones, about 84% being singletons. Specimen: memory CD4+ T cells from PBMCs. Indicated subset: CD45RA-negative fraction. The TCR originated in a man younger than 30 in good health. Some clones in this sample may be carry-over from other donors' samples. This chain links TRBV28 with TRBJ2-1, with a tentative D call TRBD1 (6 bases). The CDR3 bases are TGTGCCAGCAGTTTAAATGGTTGGACAGTAAATTCCTACAATGAGCAGTTCTTC. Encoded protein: CASSLNGWTVNSYNEQFF.